This T cell receptor beta chain derives from a study of blood T cell repertoires in COVID-19 (dated by TCRdb to 2019 to 2021). Regarding the complete study: Samples from collaborators originated in the United States, Italy and Spain and spanned both the acute and convalescent phases of COVID-19. The prospective study material was composed of cDNA or gDNA derived from T cells, B-cell-depleted T cells, or PBMCs. Deeply sampled blood TCRbeta repertoires from subjects exposed to, actively infected with, or recovered from COVID-19 were included in the dataset. The repertoires were made available in a free public database intended to serve as a resource for research on the immune response to SARS-CoV-2. The samples were drawn from the first 160 participants of the ongoing ImmuneRACE study and from 1,254 subjects provided by 6 global collaborators. A de-identified subject ID, COVID-19 status, age in years and sex were almost always included in the sample metadata. Where available, HLA class I and class II types were taken from metadata supplied by the sample provider and were not determined by assay-based typing.

TCRbeta CDR3 regions were amplified from genomic DNA by means of the immunoSEQ Assay, a bias-controlled multiplex PCR. As for how the authors treated the data: Within the assay, amplification of reference gene primers was used to estimate how many nucleated cells each sample contained. To quantify the absolute abundance of each unique TCRbeta CDR3 rearrangement, sequence reads were collapsed and filtered. For each sample, productive Simpson clonality was calculated as the square root of Simpson's diversity index over productive rearrangements. What TCRdb holds here is the immuneACCESS table cut down to in-frame rearrangements. Part of the clones is not present; checked against another copy, under half of the missing clones reflect an unresolved V gene, and the others are unexplained. V and J calls and clone size are copied from that table; D and trimming were computed from the DNA. This sample comprises roughly 140,000 clones, 75% to 85% of them detected only once. The ten largest clones represent roughly 7.7% of the sample.

Concerning this clone: Its antigen is unknown. Base quality data are lacking; no much larger clone is found one base away.

The collaborating institutions used their own protocols to collect whole blood in K2EDTA tubes. For TCRbeta analysis, collaborators shipped samples as frozen whole blood, isolated PBMCs, or DNA extracted from either of those sample types. The paper's findings and limits, for the study overall: Clinical and demographic metadata were provided uncurated, with the amount varying by source and participant.

The junction shows trimming of 2 bases on V and 2 bases on J, plus 10 bases between the germline ends. The CDR3 holds 16 amino acids from the cysteine to the phenylalanine. Just CDR3 DNA is preserved here, 48 bases in frame from base 1. The germline V gene (reference sequence) specifies MNHEY as CDR1 and SMNVEV as CDR2. The receptor comes from a human donor with acute or convalescent COVID-19. The donor label of this sample is uncertain. The V gene is TRBV27 and the J gene is TRBJ1-6, with the D gene call left open. The sample was peripheral blood. The DNA reads TGTGCCAGCAGTTTAGAGGGAAGGACCTATAATTCACCCCTCCACTTT. Its translation reads: CASSLEGRTYNSPLHF.